This TCR beta chain is from a study of cytomegalovirus exposure and HLA in healthy donors. Study details: A data release that came early held roughly 90 million unique TCRs from HLA-typed donors. Study-level findings and limits: According to an earlier analysis, most TCR beta V segments yielded productive rearrangements about 87% or about 30% of the time. Later on, an analysis showed TCR association rates differing by HLA locus, with DRB1 the most and HLA-C the fewest.

The V and J ends lost 1 base and 5 bases respectively, with 15 bases between them. This CDR3 spans 16 amino acids. The V gene's germline CDR1 is SEHNR and CDR2 FQNEAQ (reference sequence). Comment on this clone: The antigen remains undetermined.

The PCR made use of 60 Vbeta and 13 Jbeta primers. Here immunoSEQ multiplex PCR was the method, and the copy in TCRdb shows in-frame clones only, minus some. The sample data list around 100,000 clones. The chain employs TRBV7-9 and TRBJ1-3; D gene uncertain. The sample was PBMCs. The TCR originated in a man aged 50 to 59 in good health and CMV-seronegative. DNA of the CDR3: TGTGCCAGCAGCTTAGGGCGGGGTTCTTCGAGAAACACCATATATTTT. Its translation is CASSLGRGSSRNTIYF.